This entry lists 31 T cell receptor beta chains sequenced from one sample in a study of T-cell memory formation after mild COVID-19. TCRdb re-analysed the 5' RACE reads in MiXCR, keeping a single row per CDR3 protein. The sample shows over 450,000 distinct CDR3 sequences, about a fifth of them seen only once. Material: PBMCs or a T cell subset sorted from them (not recorded which). Receptor source: an adult woman who had mild COVID-19 (a few samples of this study predate the infection). Cell type and time point are not known.

This clonotype turned up a few times. The chain uses TRBV27 and TRBJ2-2; D is uncertain. The CDR3 extends over 13 amino acids. The V gene lost 3 bases and the J gene lost 6 bases, with 8 bases spanning the gap. The V gene's germline CDR1 is MNHEY and CDR2 SMNVEV (reference sequence). CDR3 protein: CASSLSFPGELFF. The DNA for the CDR3 is TGTGCCAGCAGTTTGTCCTTCCCCGGGGAGCTGTTTTTT.

The sample holds a few counts of this clonotype. The genes are TRBV7-9 and TRBJ2-7, with D possibly called TRBD1 or TRBD2 (6 bases each). The CDR3 has 15 amino acids. Between the trimmed V and J ends, which lost 5 bases and 2 bases, there was a span of 16 bases. Per the germline V gene, CDR1 is SEHNR and CDR2 is FQNEAQ (reference sequence). The CDR3 sequence is CASSGGRLTTYEQYF. The CDR3 coding sequence is TGTGCCAGCAGCGGGGGGCGACTCACAACCTACGAGCAGTACTTC.

This clonotype turned up a few times. J is TRBJ2-5 and V is TRBV12-3 or TRBV12-4; 7 bases fit TRBD1. J lost 1 base, V lost 1 base, and 6 bases had no gene match. The length of the CDR3 is 16 residues. The CDR3 bases are TGTGCCAGCAGTTTAGAGGATTCAGGGGGCCAAGAGACCCAGTACTTC. Translating gives CASSLEDSGGQETQYF.

J is TRBJ2-7 and V is TRBV5-6; D is perhaps TRBD1 (6 bases). CDR1 and CDR2 from the germline V gene are SGHDT and YYEEEE. V was trimmed by 4 bases and J by 3 bases, leaving 17 bases between them. This CDR3 is built from 15 residues. The CDR3 reads CASSPLGDRRYEQYF. Written as DNA, the CDR3 is TGTGCCAGCAGCCCCCTCGGTGACAGGCGCTACGAGCAGTACTTC.

The gene calls are TRBV5-1 and TRBJ2-3, with 8 bases fitting TRBD1. V shed 3 bases, J shed 0 bases, and the junction held 0 bases outside the gene matches. The CDR3 loop spans 14 amino acids. The germline V gene has CDR1 SGHRS and CDR2 YFSETQ. The CDR3 sequence is CASSWTGSTDTQYF. Here the CDR3 DNA reads TGCGCCAGCAGCTGGACAGGGAGCACAGATACGCAGTATTTT.

The rearrangement links TRBV7-2 to TRBJ1-1; 8 bases align to TRBD1. The CDR3 contains 16 residues. CDR1 is SGHTA and CDR2 is FQGNSA in the germline V gene. V was clipped by 5 bases and J by 0 bases; unmatched bases: 8. The CDR3 is CASSPGGTGLNTEAFF. Written as DNA, the CDR3 is TGTGCCAGCAGCCCAGGAGGGACAGGCTTGAACACTGAAGCTTTCTTT.

This clonotype appeared a few times. CDR3 DNA sequence: TGTGCCAGCACGGACAGGGGTCCACCACCCCTCCACTTT. It specifies CASTDRGPPPLHF. This sequence joins TRBV6-2 or TRBV6-3 and TRBJ1-6, with 9 nucleotides matching TRBD1. The germline gives CDR1 MNHEY, CDR2 SVGEGT. V lost 7 bases to trimming and J lost 11 bases; unmatched junction nucleotides: 6. This CDR3 has 13 amino acids.

The rearrangement links TRBV29-1 to TRBJ1-1, with D perhaps matching TRBD1 (5 bases). The CDR3 is 13 residues long. V lost 5 bases to trimming and J lost 1 base, with 11 bases between them. CDR1 is SQVTM, CDR2 ANQGSEA, per germline. CDR3 loop: CSVLQVRNTEAFF. The CDR3, as DNA: TGCAGCGTTTTACAGGTACGGAACACTGAAGCTTTCTTT.

The rearrangement links TRBV4-3 to TRBJ1-4, with 7 bases identical to TRBD1. This CDR3 has 17 residues. J was trimmed by 3 bases and V by 0 bases; bases with no gene match: 7. Per the germline V gene, CDR1 is LGHNA and CDR2 is YSLEER. The DNA for the CDR3 is TGCGCCAGCAGCCAAGAGTCGGCGGGGACAGCTAATGAAAAACTGTTTTTT. Its translation is CASSQESAGTANEKLFF.

This clonotype was picked up a small number of times. The chain combines TRBV7-2 with TRBJ2-3, with D tentatively TRBD2 (7 bases). Germline loops: CDR1 SGHTA, CDR2 FQGNSA. The CDR3 covers 16 residues. Trimming left V 3 bases short and J 4 bases short, with 17 bases between. The CDR3 spells CASSFFPEGGADTQYF. CDR3 bases: TGTGCCAGCAGCTTCTTTCCGGAGGGGGGGGCAGATACGCAGTATTTT.

The chain links TRBV27 to TRBJ2-3, with D maybe TRBD1 (6 bases). CDR3 size: 17 residues. The germline V gene has CDR1 MNHEY and CDR2 SMNVEV (reference sequence). V was pared by 2 bases and J by 2 bases, with 17 bases between. In nucleotides, the CDR3 is TGTGCCAGCAGTTTAAATCGAGGTACAGGGCTCACAGATACGCAGTATTTT. It specifies CASSLNRGTGLTDTQYF.

V gene TRBV2 combines with J gene TRBJ1-2; D perhaps matches TRBD1 (5 bases). Trimming shortened V by 6 bases and J by 4 bases, and 12 bases separated the two germline ends. There are 13 residues in the CDR3. Germline V CDR1 and CDR2: SNHLY, FYNNEI. CDR3: CASSAGSTYGYTF. CDR3 DNA sequence: TGTGCCAGCAGCGCAGGGAGCACCTATGGCTACACCTTC.

V and J are TRBV5-6 and TRBJ2-6; D is uncertain. The V gene lost 4 bases and the J gene lost 2 bases, with 7 bases spanning the gap. The CDR3 has 14 residues. Germline assignment: CDR1 SGHDT and CDR2 YYEEEE. This CDR3 reads CASSAPPGANVLTF. The CDR3 DNA follows: TGTGCCAGCAGCGCGCCCCCTGGGGCCAACGTCCTGACTTTC. Supplemented by reference TRBV5-6 and TRBJ2-6, the full variable domain reads DAGVTQSPTHLIKTRGQQVTLRCSPKSGHDTVSWYQQALGQGPQFIFQYYEEEERQRGNFPDRFSGHQFPNYSSELNVNALLLGDSALYLCASSAPPGANVLTFGAGSRLTVL.

The rearrangement uses TRBV5-5 and TRBJ1-2; D remains unclear. Between the trimmed V and J ends, which lost 0 bases and 0 bases, there was a span of 9 bases. The CDR3 totals 15 residues. Germline lookup yields CDR1 SGHKS and CDR2 YYEKEE (reference sequence). Written as DNA, the CDR3 is TGTGCCAGCAGCTTGGCGGGAGACGCTAACTATGGCTACACCTTC. As protein: CASSLAGDANYGYTF. Full variable domain (missing parts from reference TRBV5-5 and TRBJ1-2): DAGVTQSPTHLIKTRGQQVTLRCSPISGHKSVSWYQQVLGQGPQFIFQYYEKEERGRGNFPDRFSARQFPNYSSELNVNALLLGDSALYLCASSLAGDANYGYTFGSGTRLTVV.

The V call is TRBV27, the J call TRBJ1-2, with TRBD1 matching 9 bases. The CDR3 is 15 residues long. The V gene end was trimmed by 5 bases and the J gene end by 5 bases; junction bases not matched to a gene: 9. Per the germline V gene, CDR1 is MNHEY and CDR2 is SMNVEV (reference sequence). The CDR3, as DNA: TGTGCCAGCAGTCCAGGGGCCGGGACAGGGTATGGCTACACCTTC. Its translation: CASSPGAGTGYGYTF.

This clonotype was observed a few times. The chain is built from TRBV4-2 and TRBJ1-6, with D hard to call. V was trimmed by 0 bases and J by 9 bases, leaving 6 bases between them. Per the germline V gene, CDR1 is LGHNA and CDR2 is YNFKEQ. This CDR3 is built from 13 residues. DNA for the CDR3: TGTGCCAGCAGCCAAGACAGGTCTTCACCCCTCCACTTT. Translated, it gives CASSQDRSSPLHF.

J is TRBJ2-5 and V is TRBV20-1, with TRBD2 matching 8 bases. The length of the CDR3 is 13 residues. Per germline, CDR1 DFQATT and CDR2 SNEGSKA (reference sequence). J lost 5 bases, V lost 6 bases, and 8 bases had no gene match. CDR3 amino acids: CSAQQRGRETQYF. The DNA for the CDR3 is TGCAGTGCCCAACAACGCGGGAGGGAGACCCAGTACTTC.

This clonotype was seen a handful of times. In DNA, the CDR3 is TGTGCCAGCTCACCATTAGGGACAGGGACCAATTCCTACGAGCAGTACTTC. Translation gives CASSPLGTGTNSYEQYF. The rearrangement joins TRBV18 to TRBJ2-7; TRBD1 agrees at 9 bases. The J segment lost 1 base and the V segment lost 2 bases, leaving 9 bases of the junction unmatched. The CDR3 consists of 17 residues. Germline CDR1 KGHSH, CDR2 LQKENI.

The rearrangement uses TRBV4-3 and TRBJ2-1; TRBD2 matches 8 bases. The germline CDR1 and CDR2 sequences are LGHNA and YSLEER. The ends lost 0 bases at V and 4 bases at J; junction bases unmatched: 8. The CDR3 consists of 17 residues. The CDR3: CASSQDLVREGYNEQFF. The CDR3 DNA reads TGCGCCAGCAGCCAAGATCTGGTACGGGAGGGGTACAATGAGCAGTTCTTC.

This clonotype was detected only a few times. This may be a read error, as it is one base from a much larger clone. The V and J genes are TRBV6-1 and TRBJ2-7, with D possibly matching TRBD2 (6 bases). This CDR3 is 12 amino acids long. CDR1 and CDR2 (germline): MNHNS, SASEGT. V was cut by 3 bases and J by 4 bases, with 7 bases left in between. CDR3 in amino acids: CASSESGYEQYF. Here the CDR3 DNA reads TGTGCCAGCAGTGAGAGCGGGTACGAGCAGTACTTC.

V gene TRBV7-3 combines with J gene TRBJ2-3; 7 bases are a match to TRBD2. The trim removed 5 bases at V and 8 bases at J, leaving 13 bases unmatched. The CDR3 is made up of 15 amino acids. CDR1 is SGHTA, CDR2 FQGTGA, per germline. Written as DNA, the CDR3 is TGTGCCAGCAGCCCCGGGCGGGAGAGTACCGTTACGCAGTATTTT. It is translated as CASSPGRESTVTQYF.

V gene TRBV6-2 or TRBV6-3 combines with J gene TRBJ1-2, with TRBD1 identical over 8 bases. Germline-derived CDR1 and CDR2 are MNHEY and SVGEGT. V lost 4 bases to trimming and J lost 1 base; unmatched junction nucleotides: 5. The CDR3 runs 15 residues. The CDR3 DNA is TGTGCCAGCAGTTGGGACAGGACCTATAACTATGGCTACACCTTC. Translating it yields CASSWDRTYNYGYTF.

This chain joins TRBV29-1 and TRBJ2-5, with D perhaps given as TRBD1 or TRBD2 (6 bases each). Germline CDR1 and CDR2: SQVTM and ANQGSEA. This CDR3 has 12 residues. V lost 5 bases and J 4 bases, leaving 11 bases between the germline ends. This CDR3 reads CSVRKGGETQYF. The CDR3 region has the DNA TGCAGCGTTCGAAAGGGGGGAGAGACCCAGTACTTC. Full variable domain (missing parts from reference TRBV29-1 and TRBJ2-5): SAVISQKPSRDICQRGTSLTIQCQVDSQVTMMFWYRQQPGQSLTLIATANQGSEATYESGFVIDKFPISRPNLTFSTLTVSNMSPEDSSIYLCSVRKGGETQYFGPGTRLLVL.

The V gene is TRBV4-3, the J gene TRBJ1-2; no firm D call. From germline, CDR1 is LGHNA and CDR2 YSLEER. CDR3 length: 14 residues. Trimming cost V 0 bases and J 4 bases, with 9 bases left between them. DNA for the CDR3: TGCGCCAGCAGCCAAGAAACCGGGAGCTATGGCTACACCTTC. Translating gives CASSQETGSYGYTF.

This clonotype has only a few counts. The chain couples TRBV7-3 to TRBJ2-3, with D possibly TRBD1 on 6 matching bases. The V end was cut by 1 base, the J end by 1 base, with 18 bases between. The CDR3 runs to 18 residues. Germline loops: CDR1 SGHTA, CDR2 FQGTGA. As DNA, the CDR3 is TGTGCCAGCAGCTTAAGCCTCCGGGACAAACCCGGCACAGATACGCAGTATTTT. Protein: CASSLSLRDKPGTDTQYF.

This clonotype was seen only once. The chain uses TRBV7-6 and TRBJ2-1, with 7 bases matching TRBD1. Germline V gives CDR1 SGHVS, CDR2 FNYEAQ. The CDR3 contains 18 residues. The V and J ends lost 4 bases and 3 bases, in that order; junction bases with no gene match: 15. CDR3 bases: TGTGCCAGCAGCTCAAACGCAAGGGGACAGAATCTCTACAATGAGCAGTTCTTC. Its protein is CASSSNARGQNLYNEQFF.

The gene calls are TRBV5-1 and TRBJ2-1; 7 bases match TRBD2. This CDR3 spans 15 amino acids. Germline V gene sequence: CDR1 SGHRS, CDR2 YFSETQ. V trimming: 4 bases; J trimming: 2 bases; junction bases outside the gene matches: 6. Here the CDR3 reads CASSVSGNAYNEQFF. In nucleotides, the CDR3 is TGCGCCAGCAGCGTAAGCGGGAATGCCTACAATGAGCAGTTCTTC.

The chain is built from TRBV4-1 and TRBJ1-1, with 7 bases matching TRBD1. The CDR3 spans 17 residues. Germline CDR1 reads MGHRA; CDR2 reads YSYEKL. The junction had 12 bases not matched to a gene; V was cut back by 4 bases and J by 1 base. The CDR3 sequence: CASSLLSGDSRNTEAFF. The DNA of the CDR3 is TGCGCCAGCAGCCTGTTAAGCGGGGACAGTAGGAACACTGAAGCTTTCTTT.

This clonotype was counted between two and nine times. The chain uses TRBV14 and TRBJ2-2; 8 bases match TRBD1. Trimming at V came to 4 bases and at J to 0 bases, leaving 4 bases not matched to a gene. Per the germline V gene, CDR1 is SGHDN and CDR2 is FVKESK. This CDR3 region has 16 residues. CDR3 coding DNA: TGTGCCAGCAGCCGTCACAGGGGGTCGAACACCGGGGAGCTGTTTTTT. Its protein is CASSRHRGSNTGELFF.

The rearrangement links TRBV12-3 or TRBV12-4 to TRBJ2-7; possible D gene TRBD1, 6 bases. The length of the CDR3 is 15 residues. Trimming pared 5 bases from V and 5 bases from J, leaving 19 bases between. DNA for the CDR3: TGTGCCAGCAGTCAAAACAGGGTTATCCCCCACGAGCAGTACTTC. It specifies CASSQNRVIPHEQYF.

This chain links TRBV12-3 or TRBV12-4 with TRBJ1-1, with D perhaps matching TRBD1 (6 bases). The CDR3 spans 12 residues. Trimming removed 4 bases from V and 6 bases from J, with 9 bases in between. CDR3 DNA sequence: TGTGCCAGCAGTTGGCAGGGGTCTGAAGCTTTCTTT. It is translated as CASSWQGSEAFF.